This T cell receptor beta chain was found in a study of blood T cells in healthy people across ages. This CDR3 has 13 residues. V was pared by 2 bases and J by 6 bases, with 8 bases between. Germline lookup yields CDR1 MRHNA and CDR2 SNTAGT. The use of a sample-barcoded 5' primer and a J-beta primer mix characterized a second PCR of roughly 7 to 11 cycles. Each CDR3 protein gets one entry after TCRdb re-called the 5' RACE reads with MiXCR. The table records under 1,100,000 distinct CDR3 sequences, 20% to 25% of them present only once. This same sample was also part of a study on T cells of mothers and their children. This second study notes: Comparable shaping of TCR recombination output by thymic selection was observed in related and unrelated pairs. Overlap ran slightly, non-significantly higher for related than unrelated mother-child pairs.

The V and J genes are TRBV6-4 and TRBJ2-1; the D is unclear. The sample consisted of blood. This receptor was taken from a girl aged 2 to 10 in good health. CDR3 bases: TGTGCCAGCAGTGACGGAGTCAGCAATGAGCAGTTCTTC. Protein: CASSDGVSNEQFF.